One sample yielded the 27 T cell receptor beta chains listed below, sequenced in a study of TIL therapy for anti-PD-1-resistant metastatic lung cancer. Sequencing used immunoSEQ v3. Assay used: immunoSEQ multiplex PCR; TCRdb lists only in-frame clones, some missing. The sample gives tens of thousands of clones, 60% to 85% of which show up once; about 7% is in the top ten. Time point given: pre-treatment sample, taken before nivolumab and TIL therapy. The source material was blood, sampled at baseline. These receptor sequences come from a person between 30 and 79 years old with non-small cell lung cancer.

The V and J genes are TRBV28 and TRBJ1-4; no firm D call. This CDR3 spans 12 amino acids. Trimming stripped 4 bases from V and 10 bases from J, with 10 bases between. Germline CDR1 is MDHEN and CDR2 is SYDVKM. The CDR3 DNA sequence: TGTGCCAGCAGTTCATTTCCAGGAAAACTGTTTTTT. Amino acid sequence: CASSSFPGKLFF.

The chain combines TRBV9 with TRBJ2-1, with 8 bases lining up with TRBD1. This CDR3 contains 15 residues. Germline-derived CDR1 and CDR2 are SGDLS and YYNGEE. Trimming took 3 bases from V and 4 from J; bases not matched to a gene: 6. CDR3 DNA sequence: TGTGCCAGCAGCGGGACAGGGTACGGATACAATGAGCAGTTCTTC. This sequence encodes CASSGTGYGYNEQFF.

A few counts support this clone. The chain's CDR3 is CASSEARGQRYGYTF. The DNA of the CDR3 is TGTGCCAGCAGTGAAGCCCGCGGACAGCGATATGGCTACACCTTC. This chain connects TRBV6-1 to TRBJ1-2; maybe TRBD1 (6 bases). This CDR3 comprises 15 residues. Germline-derived CDR1 and CDR2 are MNHNS and SASEGT. V gave up 0 bases and J gave up 5 bases, with 13 bases separating them.

The chain uses TRBV11-1 and TRBJ2-1, with D perhaps being TRBD1 or TRBD2 (5 bases each). Trimming left V 5 bases short and J 8 bases short, with 16 bases between. Per germline, CDR1 SGHAT and CDR2 FQDESV (reference sequence). The CDR3 runs to 14 residues. The CDR3 DNA reads as TGTGCCAGCAGCGTCGGGACCCCCGTCGATGAGCAGTTCTTC. Translating it yields CASSVGTPVDEQFF.

V usage is TRBV19 and J usage is TRBJ2-7; 8 nucleotides agree with TRBD2. The CDR3 is made up of 14 amino acids. Germline V gene data show CDR1 as LNHDA and CDR2 as SQIVND (reference sequence). V lost 4 bases to trimming and J lost 6 bases; unmatched junction nucleotides: 8. The CDR3 is CASSNLAGRIEQYF. The DNA of the CDR3 is TGTGCCAGTAGTAACTTAGCGGGAAGGATCGAGCAGTACTTC.

The chain has TRBV30 and TRBJ1-3; weak D call: TRBD1 (6 bases). The germline V gene has CDR1 GTSNPN and CDR2 SVGIG (reference sequence). This CDR3 has 15 amino acids. The germline V and J ends were trimmed by 3 bases and 0 bases, with 12 bases remaining between them. The CDR3 region has the DNA TGTGCCTGGAGACTCAGGGGCCACTCTGGAAACACCATATATTTT. It specifies CAWRLRGHSGNTIYF.

The CDR3 region is CATSPNRVDTDTQYF. The CDR3 DNA follows: TGTGCCACCAGCCCGAACAGGGTTGACACAGATACGCAGTATTTT. V gene TRBV15 combines with J gene TRBJ2-3; weak D call: TRBD1 (6 bases). The CDR3 contains 15 residues. Germline-derived CDR1 and CDR2 are LNHNV and YYDKDF (reference sequence). V lost 5 bases, J lost 2 bases, and 14 bases lay in between.

This chain connects TRBV29-1 to TRBJ1-2; 12 positions agree with TRBD1. Germline trimming cut 5 bases from V and 6 bases from J; bases unmatched to any gene: 13. The CDR3 spans 16 residues. CDR1 is SQVTM and CDR2 is ANQGSEA in the germline V gene. CDR3 nucleotides: TGCAGCGTTCTGGGGGACAGGGGGCAGTTTAGGGATGGCTACACCTTC. Translation: CSVLGDRGQFRDGYTF.

This clone was seen a handful of times. This rearrangement joins TRBV27 to TRBJ1-5, with D possibly being TRBD1 (5 bases). The CDR3 contains 14 residues. V lost 10 bases, J lost 4 bases, and 17 bases lay in between. Germline lookup yields CDR1 MNHEY and CDR2 SMNVEV (reference sequence). Here the CDR3 DNA reads TGTGCCACCTCCCGGGACGGAGCTAATCAGCCCCAGCATTTT. Protein sequence: CATSRDGANQPQHF.

This chain links TRBV7-8 with TRBJ1-3; 8 bases align to TRBD1. V lost 5 bases and J lost 2; bases outside the gene matches: 5. The CDR3 covers 15 residues. The germline gives CDR1 SGHVS, CDR2 FQNEAQ. In DNA form, the CDR3 reads TGTGCCAGCAGCCCCCCGACAGGGGCTGGAAACACCATATATTTT. It is translated as CASSPPTGAGNTIYF.

About this clone itself: This sample also contains other DNA sequences that code for the same CDR3. The chain has TRBV10-3 and TRBJ2-7; D is uncertain. The CDR3 is 13 amino acids. V lost 5 bases and J lost 3, with 11 bases in between. CDR1 and CDR2 from the germline V gene are ENHRY and SYGVKD. The CDR3 DNA sequence: TGTGCCATCAGTACGGTACGCAACTACGAGCAGTACTTC. This codes for CAISTVRNYEQYF.

The V and J genes are TRBV19 and TRBJ1-5, with D unresolved. The germline gives CDR1 LNHDA, CDR2 SQIVND (reference sequence). The V gene lost 5 bases and the J gene lost 0 bases, with 11 bases spanning the gap. The CDR3 contains 15 residues. This CDR3 is CASSPQEHSNQPQHF. The CDR3 region has the DNA TGTGCCAGTAGTCCTCAGGAACATAGCAATCAGCCCCAGCATTTT.

The chain couples TRBV21-1 to TRBJ2-2; the table gives TRBD2 as D, unverified against the DNA. TRBV21-1 is labeled a pseudogene. The CDR3 sequence is 18 residues long. The chain's CDR3 is CASSKGAWAGANTGELFF. CDR3 nucleotide sequence: TGTGCCAGCAGCAAAGGAGCTTGGGCGGGGGCGAACACCGGGGAGCTGTTTTTT.

V gene TRBV6-6 combines with J gene TRBJ2-5; TRBD1 agrees at 7 bases. Germline trimming cut 6 bases from V and 5 bases from J; bases unmatched to any gene: 9. The germline V gene encodes CDR1 MNHNY and CDR2 SVGAGI (reference sequence). The CDR3 contains 14 residues. The chain's CDR3 is CASSERQGSETQYF. The CDR3 nucleotides read TGTGCCAGCAGCGAGCGACAGGGATCCGAGACCCAGTACTTC.

J is TRBJ2-1 and V is TRBV2, with 14 bases identical to TRBD2. The CDR3 spans 19 residues. V shed 3 bases and J 4 bases; nucleotides not matched to a gene: 11. CDR1 and CDR2 (germline): SNHLY, FYNNEI. The chain's CDR3 is CASSDPGEGLAGAYNEQFF. CDR3 DNA: TGTGCCAGCAGTGACCCAGGAGAGGGACTAGCGGGGGCGTACAATGAGCAGTTCTTC.

The chain has TRBV7-2 and TRBJ2-7; TRBD2 agrees at 8 bases. The CDR3 is made up of 17 amino acids. Germline V gene lookup returns CDR1 SGHTA and CDR2 FQGNSA. The V gene end was trimmed by 5 bases and the J gene end by 6 bases; junction bases not matched to a gene: 18. This CDR3 is CASSPGGGSGGRGEQYF. The CDR3 bases are TGTGCCAGCAGCCCCGGTGGAGGAAGCGGGGGAAGGGGCGAGCAGTACTTC.

The genes are TRBV4-3 and TRBJ2-7; no clear D gene. The germline CDR1 and CDR2 sequences are LGHNA and YSLEER. Trimming took off 0 bases at V and 2 bases at J, with 11 bases between the two ends. The CDR3 is made up of 15 amino acids. CDR3 nucleotides: TGCGCCAGCAGCCAAGATCTTCGTGCAGCCTACGAGCAGTACTTC. Protein product: CASSQDLRAAYEQYF.

The V and J genes are TRBV19 and TRBJ1-4; D not resolved. This CDR3 has 11 amino acids. CDR1 and CDR2 (germline): LNHDA, SQIVND (reference sequence). Trimming shortened V by 2 bases and J by 8 bases, and 3 bases separated the two germline ends. For the CDR3, the DNA is TGTGCCAGTAGTATAAAAGAAAAACTGTTTTTT. It translates to CASSIKEKLFF. Looking up the rest from reference TRBV19 and TRBJ1-4 gives the full variable domain: DGGITQSPKYLFRKEGQNVTLSCEQNLNHDAMYWYRQDPGQGLRLIYYSQIVNDFQKGDIAEGYSVSREKKESFPLTVTSAQKNPTAFYLCASSIKEKLFFGSGTQLSVL.

CDR3 loop: CASSLRRGSGELFF. CDR3 DNA: TGTGCCAGCAGCTTGCGCCGAGGGTCCGGGGAGCTGTTTTTT. The rearrangement joins TRBV7-8 to TRBJ2-2, with D perhaps matching TRBD2 (5 bases). Germline lookup yields CDR1 SGHVS and CDR2 FQNEAQ. The V and J ends lost 3 bases and 6 bases respectively, with 11 bases between them. The CDR3 covers 14 residues.

The chain links TRBV4-1 to TRBJ2-6; D perhaps matches TRBD2 (6 bases). The CDR3 covers 16 residues. Germline assignment: CDR1 MGHRA and CDR2 YSYEKL. V was trimmed by 7 bases and J by 0 bases, leaving 13 bases between them. The CDR3 loop is CASTVAGTSGANVLTF. In nucleotides, the CDR3 is TGCGCCAGCACGGTGGCGGGAACCTCTGGGGCCAACGTCCTGACTTTC.

On this clone itself: In the same sample, other DNA sequences code for this CDR3. This chain connects TRBV27 to TRBJ2-7; 8 bases map to TRBD1. The V gene end was trimmed by 2 bases and the J gene end by 1 base; junction bases not matched to a gene: 7. The CDR3 has 16 amino acids. Germline V gene lookup returns CDR1 MNHEY and CDR2 SMNVEV (reference sequence). This CDR3 reads CASSLGDRGLSYEQYF. CDR3 in DNA: TGTGCCAGCAGTTTAGGAGACAGGGGCCTATCCTACGAGCAGTACTTC.

The V gene is TRBV6-5, the J gene TRBJ2-1, with D unresolved. Germline CDR1 reads MNHEY; CDR2 reads SVGAGI. The CDR3 consists of 12 residues. Deletions cut 8 bases from V and 10 bases from J, with 15 bases between. The CDR3 DNA reads as TGTGCCAGCGTGGGAATGGGCCGGGAGCAGTTCTTC. Residues: CASVGMGREQFF.

The chain is built from TRBV6-1 and TRBJ2-3; 10 nucleotides match TRBD1. The CDR3 has 14 amino acids. Trimming cost V 4 bases and J 4 bases; bases outside gene matches: 2. Germline CDR1 is MNHNS and CDR2 is SASEGT. The chain's CDR3 is CASSVGQGADTQYF. CDR3 bases: TGTGCCAGCAGTGTCGGACAGGGGGCAGATACGCAGTATTTT.

In its sample, this clone was seen a few times. The chain has TRBV7-9 and TRBJ2-1, with 16 bases fitting TRBD2. CDR3 length: 19 amino acids. The germline V gene encodes CDR1 SEHNR and CDR2 FQNEAQ (reference sequence). V lost 5 bases, J lost 0 bases, and 7 bases stayed unmatched. The CDR3 is CASSRSGLAGGSSYNEQFF. The CDR3 DNA sequence: TGTGCCAGCAGCCGATCGGGACTAGCGGGAGGGAGCTCCTACAATGAGCAGTTCTTC. Looking up the rest from reference TRBV7-9 and TRBJ2-1 gives the full variable domain: DTGVSQNPRHKITKRGQNVTFRCDPISEHNRLYWYRQTLGQGPEFLTYFQNEAQLEKSRLLSDRFSAERPKGSFSTLEIQRTEQGDSAMYLCASSRSGLAGGSSYNEQFFGPGTRLTVL.

The rearrangement joins TRBV11-3 to TRBJ2-1; TRBD2 might be the D (6 bases). Looked up from germline, CDR1 is SGHNT and CDR2 is YENEEA. The CDR3 extends over 16 amino acids. V lost 1 base, J lost 0 bases, and 10 bases lay in between. In DNA, the CDR3 is TGTGCCAGCAGCTTAGTAACTAGCCACTCCTACAATGAGCAGTTCTTC. Residues: CASSLVTSHSYNEQFF.

J is TRBJ2-7 and V is TRBV6-5; 7 bases are shared with TRBD2. After removal of 7 bases from V and 2 bases from J, the junction contained 8 bases not matched to a gene. Per germline, CDR1 MNHEY and CDR2 SVGAGI. CDR3 size: 14 residues. In DNA, the CDR3 is TGTGCCAGCAAGCCAGCGGGGAGAACCTACGAGCAGTACTTC. This encodes CASKPAGRTYEQYF.

The chain is built from TRBV6-4 and TRBJ1-6, with TRBD1 matching 8 bases. V lost 8 bases to trimming and J lost 7 bases; unmatched junction nucleotides: 13. The length of the CDR3 is 16 residues. The germline gives CDR1 MRHNA, CDR2 SNTAGT. The CDR3 DNA follows: TGTGCCAGCTCCAGGACCGGGACAGGTTGGAATTCACCCCTCCACTTT. Translating it yields CASSRTGTGWNSPLHF.